The rows below give T cell receptor beta chains drawn from one sample of a study of cytomegalovirus exposure and HLA in healthy donors. Method: immunoSEQ multiplex PCR; TCRdb's copy keeps in-frame clones and lacks some. The sample shows 150,000 to 250,000 clones, about 81% of them seen only once. Specimen: PBMCs. These TCRs come from a woman in her thirties in good health and CMV-seronegative. Each CDR3 is given with its conserved first and last residue. D genes are given only for firm matches. The size of a clone is reported for some rows only, either as once, few or many, or as a class for expanded clones.

TRBD1	TRBV13	TRBJ2-7	few	CASSLEGQGSYEQYF	TGTGCCAGCAGCTTAGAGGGACAGGGTTCCTACGAGCAGTACTTC
.	TRBV30	TRBJ1-6	once	CAWSVPGWVGSNNSPLHF	TGTGCCTGGAGTGTACCGGGTTGGGTAGGGAGCAATAATTCACCCCTCCACTTT
.	TRBV28	TRBJ2-7	.	CASSLGIEGVYEQYF	TGTGCCAGCAGTTTAGGGATCGAAGGGGTCTACGAGCAGTACTTC
.	TRBV30	TRBJ1-3	.	CAWSAGFSGNTIYF	TGTGCCTGGAGTGCAGGATTCTCTGGAAACACCATATATTTT
TRBD1	TRBV11-3	TRBJ2-1	.	CASSSGTGGRGEQFF	TGTGCCAGCAGCTCCGGGACAGGGGGCCGGGGTGAGCAGTTCTTC
TRBD1	TRBV4-2	TRBJ2-3	.	CASSQGEGTGSDTQYF	TGTGCCAGCAGCCAGGGGGAAGGGACAGGGTCAGATACGCAGTATTTT
TRBD1	TRBV30	TRBJ1-2	.	CAWTRRGAGGYTF	TGTGCCTGGACCCGCAGGGGGGCGGGTGGCTACACCTTC
.	TRBV19	TRBJ1-5	.	CASSSSGIWNQPQHF	TGTGCCAGTAGTTCCTCAGGTATTTGGAATCAGCCCCAGCATTTT
.	TRBV30	TRBJ2-1	.	CAWLGGFTYNEQFF	TGTGCCTGGCTTGGGGGGTTCACCTACAATGAGCAGTTCTTC
.	TRBV6-5	TRBJ1-1	.	CASSYVLNTEAFF	TGTGCCAGCAGTTACGTCTTGAACACTGAAGCTTTCTTT
.	TRBV5-8	TRBJ1-5	once	CASSLGGEVGEPQHF	TGTGCCAGCAGCTTGGGCGGGGAGGTTGGGGAGCCCCAGCATTTT
.	TRBV2	TRBJ2-5	.	CASRRLANQETQYF	TGTGCCAGCAGGAGACTGGCAAACCAAGAGACCCAGTACTTC
.	TRBV5-1	TRBJ2-5	.	CASIYRRTQYF	TGCGCCAGCATTTATAGGAGGACCCAGTACTTC
TRBD2	TRBV6-1	TRBJ2-1	.	CASSVGSGGPGEQFF	TGTGCCAGCAGTGTGGGTAGCGGGGGGCCGGGTGAGCAGTTCTTC
.	TRBV15	TRBJ2-3	.	CATSRVEAGNTDTQYF	TGTGCCACCAGCAGAGTTGAAGCGGGCAACACAGATACGCAGTATTTT
TRBD1	TRBV4-2	TRBJ2-3	.	CASSPRTGTDTQYF	TGTGCCAGCAGCCCCCGGACAGGAACAGATACGCAGTATTTT
TRBD1	TRBV5-8	TRBJ2-2	.	CASSIGTGVTNTGELFF	TGTGCCAGCAGCATCGGGACAGGGGTCACGAACACCGGGGAGCTGTTTTTT